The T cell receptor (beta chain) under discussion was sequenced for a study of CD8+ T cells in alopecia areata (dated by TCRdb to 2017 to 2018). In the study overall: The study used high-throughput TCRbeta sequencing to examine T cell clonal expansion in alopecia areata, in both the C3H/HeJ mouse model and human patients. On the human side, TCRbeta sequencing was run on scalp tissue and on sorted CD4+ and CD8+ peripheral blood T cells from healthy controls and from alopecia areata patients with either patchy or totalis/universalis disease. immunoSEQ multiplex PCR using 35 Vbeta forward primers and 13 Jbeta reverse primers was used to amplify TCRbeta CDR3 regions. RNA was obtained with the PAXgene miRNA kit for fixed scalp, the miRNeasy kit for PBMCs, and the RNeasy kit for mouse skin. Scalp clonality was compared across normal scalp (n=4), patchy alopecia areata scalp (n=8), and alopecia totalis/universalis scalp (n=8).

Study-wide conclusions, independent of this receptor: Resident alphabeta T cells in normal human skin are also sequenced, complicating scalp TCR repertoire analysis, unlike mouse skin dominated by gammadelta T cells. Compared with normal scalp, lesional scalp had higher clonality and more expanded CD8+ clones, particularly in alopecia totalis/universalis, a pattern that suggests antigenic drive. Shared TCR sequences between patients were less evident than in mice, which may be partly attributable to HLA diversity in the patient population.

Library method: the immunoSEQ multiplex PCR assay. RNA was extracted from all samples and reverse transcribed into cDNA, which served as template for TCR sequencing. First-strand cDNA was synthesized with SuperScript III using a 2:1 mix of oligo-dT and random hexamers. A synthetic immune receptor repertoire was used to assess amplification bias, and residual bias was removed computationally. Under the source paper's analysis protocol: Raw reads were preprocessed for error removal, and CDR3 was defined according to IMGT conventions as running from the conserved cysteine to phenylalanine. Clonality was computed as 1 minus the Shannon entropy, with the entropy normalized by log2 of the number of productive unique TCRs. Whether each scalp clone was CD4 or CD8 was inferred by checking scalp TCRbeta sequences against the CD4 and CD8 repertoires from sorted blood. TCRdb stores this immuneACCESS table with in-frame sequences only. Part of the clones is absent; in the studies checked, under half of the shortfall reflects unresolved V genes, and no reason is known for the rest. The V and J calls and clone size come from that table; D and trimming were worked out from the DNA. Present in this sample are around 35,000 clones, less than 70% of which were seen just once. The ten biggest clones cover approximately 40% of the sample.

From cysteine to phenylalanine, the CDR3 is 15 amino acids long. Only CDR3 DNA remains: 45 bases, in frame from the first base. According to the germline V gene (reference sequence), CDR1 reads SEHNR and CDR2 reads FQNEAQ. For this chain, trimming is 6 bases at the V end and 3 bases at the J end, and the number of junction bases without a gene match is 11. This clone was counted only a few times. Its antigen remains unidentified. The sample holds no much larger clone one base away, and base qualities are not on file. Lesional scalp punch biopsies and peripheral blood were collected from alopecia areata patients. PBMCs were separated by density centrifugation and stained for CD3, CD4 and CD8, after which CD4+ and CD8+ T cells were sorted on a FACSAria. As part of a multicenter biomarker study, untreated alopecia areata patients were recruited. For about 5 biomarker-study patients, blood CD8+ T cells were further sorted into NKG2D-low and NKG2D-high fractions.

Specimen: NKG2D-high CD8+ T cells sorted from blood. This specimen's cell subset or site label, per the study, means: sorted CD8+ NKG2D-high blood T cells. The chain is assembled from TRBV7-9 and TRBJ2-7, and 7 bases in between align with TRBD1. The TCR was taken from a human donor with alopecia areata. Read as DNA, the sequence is TGTGCCAGCAGTTCGTCGTACGGGACAGTCTACGAGCAGTACTTC. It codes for CASSSSYGTVYEQYF.